This section outlines one TCR beta chain sequence together with its context. This entry belongs to a study of blood T cell repertoires in COVID-19. Looking at the study overall: Nucleic acid was either cDNA or gDNA, and it came from T cells, B-cell-depleted T cells, or PBMCs.

Original handling: Nucleated cell number was recorded as an estimate derived from reference gene primer amplification. TCRdb keeps only in-frame clones here, not all; method: immunoSEQ multiplex PCR. V, J and clone size were drawn from that table, and D and trimming were deduced from the DNA. The sample has a few hundred thousand clones, around nine tenths seen once; the top ten hold about 4%. A case of COVID-19 had been met by exposed participants within 2 weeks before study entry. With 6 bases removed from V and 13 bases from J, the gap between germline ends came to 10 bases. Germline V gives CDR1 MDHEN, CDR2 SYDVKM. The CDR3 runs 11 residues.

The sequenced sample was PBMCs or T cells enriched from blood (not recorded which). The sequence was collected from a woman aged 25 to 45 who had been exposed to COVID-19. The chain is built from TRBV28 and TRBJ1-6; D is undetermined. This CDR3 is CASRTTFPLHF. CDR3 bases: TGTGCCAGCAGGACAACTTTTCCCCTCCACTTT.